This is a list of T cell receptor beta chains from one sample in a study of T cell repertoires in cytomegalovirus infection. MiXCR, run by TCRdb on the reads, gives a single entry per CDR3 protein. The sample shows 300,000 to 400,000 distinct CDR3 sequences, around 18% of them seen only once. The source material was PBMCs. The receptors stem from a human donor in good health (CMV status not recorded). Some clones in this sample may be carry-over from other donors' samples. Both conserved end residues are part of each CDR3. The order of the fields is D gene, clone size, V gene, J gene, CDR3 protein, CDR3 DNA. A D gene is named only where the DNA matches it firmly. For some rows the clone size is stated as once, few or many, or as a class when expanded; others skip it.

>-|-|TRBV12-3/TRBV12-4|TRBJ2-7
CASSSRGPRADEQYF
TGTGCCAGCAGTTCCCGAGGTCCCCGAGCCGACGAGCAGTACTTC
>-|many|TRBV7-2|TRBJ1-1
CASRQQVSGTEAFF
TGTGCCAGCAGACAACAGGTTTCAGGCACTGAAGCTTTCTTT
>TRBD1|many|TRBV20-1|TRBJ2-1
CGTGGNEQFF
TGCGGGACAGGGGGCAATGAGCAGTTCTTC
>-|few|TRBV6-1|TRBJ1-5
CASRRGDSQPQHF
TGTGCCAGCAGGAGAGGAGACAGTCAGCCCCAGCATTTT
>-|once|TRBV12-5|TRBJ2-7
CASGSGASYEQYF
TGTGCTAGTGGGTCCGGGGCCTCGTACGAGCAGTACTTC
>-|-|TRBV20-1|TRBJ1-6
CSARIRLDSPLHF
TGCAGTGCTAGAATACGGTTGGATTCACCCCTCCACTTT
>-|few|TRBV7-2|TRBJ2-1
CASSLEGLRAPRYNEQFF
TGTGCCAGCAGCTTAGAAGGGTTACGGGCTCCTCGCTACAATGAGCAGTTCTTC
>TRBD1|once|TRBV5-1|TRBJ2-5
CASSTLQGAQETQYF
TGCGCCAGCAGCACCCTACAGGGGGCCCAAGAGACCCAGTACTTC
>-|many|TRBV7-2|TRBJ2-3
CASSPADRTDTQYF
TGTGCCAGCAGCCCAGCAGACAGAACAGATACGCAGTATTTT
>-|few|TRBV9|TRBJ2-6
CASSSSPAGANVLTF
TGTGCCAGCAGCTCGTCGCCAGCCGGGGCCAACGTCCTGACTTTC
>-|-|TRBV28|TRBJ1-5
CASSFGGFNQPQHF
TGTGCCAGCAGTTTCGGCGGGTTCAATCAGCCCCAGCATTTT
>TRBD2|-|TRBV27|TRBJ2-5
CASSQGLSGQETQYF
TGTGCCAGCAGCCAGGGACTATCGGGGCAAGAGACCCAGTACTTC
>-|-|TRBV18|TRBJ1-2
CASSPPESYGYTF
TGTGCCAGCTCACCACCAGAGAGCTATGGCTACACCTTC
>-|-|TRBV20-1|TRBJ1-4
CSAGGGTNEKLFF
TGCAGTGCCGGGGGGGGGACTAATGAAAAACTGTTTTTT
>-|-|TRBV20-1|TRBJ2-2
CSASRSGTGELFF
TGCAGTGCCTCAAGGAGCGGTACCGGGGAGCTGTTTTTT
>TRBD1|-|TRBV4-1|TRBJ1-6
CASSQAGTDNSPLHF
TGCGCCAGCAGCCAGGCCGGGACAGATAATTCACCCCTCCACTTT
>TRBD1|-|TRBV7-2|TRBJ2-5
CASSVDREETQYF
TGTGCCAGCAGCGTGGACAGGGAAGAGACCCAGTACTTC
>-|-|TRBV5-4|TRBJ1-1
CASSKGVNTEAFF
TGTGCCAGCAGCAAGGGTGTGAACACTGAAGCTTTCTTT
>-|-|TRBV7-6|TRBJ1-6
CASRPRQDLNPPPPLHF
TGTGCCAGCAGACCCCGACAGGATCTCAATCCTCCCCCACCCCTCCACTTT
>TRBD1|few|TRBV20-1|TRBJ2-1
CSARQQGVNEQFF
TGCAGTGCTCGTCAACAGGGGGTCAATGAGCAGTTCTTC
>-|-|TRBV7-2|TRBJ1-4
CASSLMGTAATNEKLFF
TGTGCCAGCAGCTTGATGGGGACCGCAGCAACTAATGAAAAACTGTTTTTT
>-|-|TRBV7-7|TRBJ2-5
CASSLGGAGWAQETQYF
TGTGCCAGCAGCTTGGGTGGTGCCGGATGGGCGCAAGAGACCCAGTACTTC
>-|-|TRBV14|TRBJ2-1
CASSRDRWNEQFF
TGTGCCAGCAGCCGAGACAGGTGGAATGAGCAGTTCTTC
>TRBD2|-|TRBV11-2|TRBJ2-5
CASSFGLAEVEEETQYF
TGTGCCAGCAGCTTCGGACTAGCGGAGGTGGAGGAAGAGACCCAGTACTTC
>-|-|TRBV12-3/TRBV12-4|TRBJ1-3
CASKASYSGNTIYF
TGTGCCAGCAAGGCGTCCTACTCTGGAAACACCATATATTTT
>-|-|TRBV29-1|TRBJ2-5
CSSGETEAETQYF
TGCAGCTCCGGAGAGACAGAGGCGGAGACCCAGTACTTC
>-|many|TRBV7-2|TRBJ2-5
CASSSGVWETQYF
TGTGCCAGCAGCTCCGGAGTATGGGAGACCCAGTACTTC
>-|few|TRBV14|TRBJ1-1
CASSQLLGHLNTEAFF
TGTGCCAGCAGCCAGCTCCTGGGACATCTGAACACTGAAGCTTTCTTT
>-|many|TRBV12-3/TRBV12-4|TRBJ1-3
CASSFASSGNTIYF
TGTGCCAGCAGTTTCGCTAGCTCTGGAAACACCATATATTTT